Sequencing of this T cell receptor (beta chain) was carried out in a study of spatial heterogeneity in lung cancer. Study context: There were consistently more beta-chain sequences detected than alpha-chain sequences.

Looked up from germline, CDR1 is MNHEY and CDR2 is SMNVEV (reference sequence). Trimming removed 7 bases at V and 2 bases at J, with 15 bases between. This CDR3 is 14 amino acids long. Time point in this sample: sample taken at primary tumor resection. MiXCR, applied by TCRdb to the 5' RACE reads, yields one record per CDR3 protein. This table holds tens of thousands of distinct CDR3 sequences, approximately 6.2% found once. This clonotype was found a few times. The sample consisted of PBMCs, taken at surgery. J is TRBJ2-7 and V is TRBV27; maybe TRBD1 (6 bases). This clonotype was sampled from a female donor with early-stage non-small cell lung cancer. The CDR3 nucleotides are TGTGCCAGCAATACAGTACAGGGTACCTACGAGCAGTACTTC. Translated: CASNTVQGTYEQYF.